This T cell receptor (beta chain) was captured in a study of CXCR3-negative and CXCR3-positive naive CD8 T cells. The libraries of TRB cDNA were prepared using 5' RACE with UMI labels. From its re-call of the 5' RACE reads, TCRdb lists each CDR3 protein once, without DNA. The listing records some 41,000 distinct CDR3 sequences. General study points: Diversity was high in both naive subsets and much lower in memory cells.

Every CD8+ subset sample held around 300,000 flow-sorted cells, done in triplicate. Comment on this clonotype: Its specificity is not known.

Germline V gene lookup returns CDR1 SGHTA and CDR2 FQGNSA. CDR3 size: 15 residues. The rearrangement joins TRBV7-2 to TRBJ2-7. The TCR sequence derives from a human donor in good health. Some clones in this sample may be carry-over from other donors' samples. The sequenced sample consisted of memory CD8+ T cells from blood. CDR3 in amino acids: CASSPALGSPDEQYF. Full variable domain (rest looked up from reference TRBV7-2 and TRBJ2-7): GAGVSQSPSNKVTEKGKDVELRCDPISGHTALYWYRQSLGQGLEFLIYFQGNSAPDKSGLPSDRFSAERTGGSVSTLTIQRTQQEDSAVYLCASSPALGSPDEQYFGPGTRLTVT.